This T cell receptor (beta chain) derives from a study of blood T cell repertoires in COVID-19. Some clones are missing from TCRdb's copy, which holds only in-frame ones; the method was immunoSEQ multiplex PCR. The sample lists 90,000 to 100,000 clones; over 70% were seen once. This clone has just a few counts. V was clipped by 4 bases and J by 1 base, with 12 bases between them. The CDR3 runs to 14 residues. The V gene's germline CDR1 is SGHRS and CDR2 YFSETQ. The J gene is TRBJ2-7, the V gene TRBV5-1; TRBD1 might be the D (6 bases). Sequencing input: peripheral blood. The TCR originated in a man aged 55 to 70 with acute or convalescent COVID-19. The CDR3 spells CASSKTGGSYEQYF. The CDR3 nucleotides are TGCGCCAGCAGCAAGACAGGCGGATCCTACGAGCAGTACTTC. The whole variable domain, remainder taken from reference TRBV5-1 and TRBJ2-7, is KAGVTQTPRYLIKTRGQQVTLSCSPISGHRSVSWYQQTPGQGLQFLFEYFSETQRNKGNFPGRFSGRQFSNSRSEMNVSTLELGDSALYLCASSKTGGSYEQYFGPGTRLTVT.